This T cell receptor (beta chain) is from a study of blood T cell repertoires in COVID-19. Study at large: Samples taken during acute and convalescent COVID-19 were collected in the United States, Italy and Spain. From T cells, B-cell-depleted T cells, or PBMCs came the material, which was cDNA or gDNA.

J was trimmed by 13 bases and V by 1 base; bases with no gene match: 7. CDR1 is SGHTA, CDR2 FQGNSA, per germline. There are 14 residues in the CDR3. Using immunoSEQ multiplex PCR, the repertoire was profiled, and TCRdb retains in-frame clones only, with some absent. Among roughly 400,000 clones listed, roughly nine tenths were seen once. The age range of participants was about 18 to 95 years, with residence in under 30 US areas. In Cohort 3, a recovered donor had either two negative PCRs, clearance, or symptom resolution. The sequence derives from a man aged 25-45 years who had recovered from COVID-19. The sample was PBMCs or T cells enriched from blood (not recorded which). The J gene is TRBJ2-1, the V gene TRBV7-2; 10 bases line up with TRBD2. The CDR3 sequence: CASSLGASGSSQFF. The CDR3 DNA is TGTGCCAGCAGCTTAGGAGCTAGCGGGAGCAGCCAGTTCTTC.